This T cell receptor beta chain was recorded in a study of T cell repertoires in cytomegalovirus infection. Whole-study context: Indicated by public TCR beta signatures were CMV infection and matching HLA type.

Overall study findings and caveats: CMV carriers having the relevant HLA were flagged by cumulative public TCR beta family frequency. The ex vivo response was dominated by HLA-C-restricted CMV-specific TCR beta clonotypes.

CDR1 is MNHEY and CDR2 is SVGAGI in the germline V gene. V lost 2 bases, J lost 1 base, and 12 bases lay in between. This CDR3 contains 15 residues. TCRdb re-derived calls from the reads in MiXCR, one entry per CDR3 protein. The sample carries hundreds of thousands of distinct CDR3 sequences, roughly 15% recorded once. Remarks on this clonotype: Its target is unknown.

Sequencing was performed on PBMCs. The V call is TRBV6-5, the J call TRBJ2-7; D is possibly TRBD2 (6 bases). This receptor was taken from a human donor in good health (CMV status not recorded). Some clones in this sample may be carry-over from other donors' samples. The CDR3 reads CASSYPRGTSYEQYF. In DNA, the CDR3 is TGTGCCAGCAGTTACCCCAGAGGGACTTCCTACGAGCAGTACTTC.